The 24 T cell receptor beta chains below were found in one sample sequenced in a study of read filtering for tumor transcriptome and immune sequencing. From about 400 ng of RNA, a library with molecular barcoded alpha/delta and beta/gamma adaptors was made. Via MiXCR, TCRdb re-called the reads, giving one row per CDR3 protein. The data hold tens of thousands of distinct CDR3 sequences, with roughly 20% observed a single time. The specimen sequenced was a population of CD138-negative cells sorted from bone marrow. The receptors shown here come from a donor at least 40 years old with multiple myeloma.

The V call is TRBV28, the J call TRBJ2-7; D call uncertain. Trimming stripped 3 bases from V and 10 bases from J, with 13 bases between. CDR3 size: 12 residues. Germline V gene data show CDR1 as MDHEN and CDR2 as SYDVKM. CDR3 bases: TGTGCCAGCAGTTTTGATGCCGGTACCCAGTACTTC. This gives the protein CASSFDAGTQYF.

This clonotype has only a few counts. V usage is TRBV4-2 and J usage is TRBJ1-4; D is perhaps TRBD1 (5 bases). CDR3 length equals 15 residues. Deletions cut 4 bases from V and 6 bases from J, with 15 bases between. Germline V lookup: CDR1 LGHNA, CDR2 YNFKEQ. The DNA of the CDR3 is TGTGCCAGCAGCCCGTGGGGGAACTACGATGAAAAACTGTTTTTT. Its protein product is CASSPWGNYDEKLFF.

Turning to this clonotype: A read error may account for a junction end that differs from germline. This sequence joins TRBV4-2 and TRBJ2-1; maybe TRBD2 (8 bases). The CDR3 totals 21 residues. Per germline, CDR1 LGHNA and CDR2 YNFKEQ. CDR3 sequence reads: CATGKPRTGTTGTRLYNEQFF. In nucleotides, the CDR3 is TGTGCCACCGGAAAACCCAGGACAGGAACAACTGGGACTAGACTTTACAATGAACAGTTCTTC.

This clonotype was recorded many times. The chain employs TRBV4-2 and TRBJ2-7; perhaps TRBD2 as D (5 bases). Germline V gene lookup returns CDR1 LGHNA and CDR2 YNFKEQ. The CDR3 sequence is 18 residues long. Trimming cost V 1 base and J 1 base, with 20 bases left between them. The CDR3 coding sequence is TGTGCCAGCAGCCAAGCGAACCTGGCGGGTCCGGGGTCCTACGAGCAGTACTTC. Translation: CASSQANLAGPGSYEQYF.

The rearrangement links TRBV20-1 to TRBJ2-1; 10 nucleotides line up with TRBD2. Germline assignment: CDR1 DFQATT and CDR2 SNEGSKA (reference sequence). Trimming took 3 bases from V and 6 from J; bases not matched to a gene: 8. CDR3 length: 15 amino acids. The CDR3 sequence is CSASPSGRFRNEQFF. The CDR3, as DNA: TGCAGTGCTAGTCCTAGCGGGAGATTCCGCAATGAGCAGTTCTTC.

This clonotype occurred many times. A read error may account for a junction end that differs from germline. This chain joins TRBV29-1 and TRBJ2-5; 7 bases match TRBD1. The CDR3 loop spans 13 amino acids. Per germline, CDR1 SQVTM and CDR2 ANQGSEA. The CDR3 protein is CSVTTGNHETQYF. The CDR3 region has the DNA TGCAGCGTTACGACAGGGAACCACGAGACCCAGTACTTC.

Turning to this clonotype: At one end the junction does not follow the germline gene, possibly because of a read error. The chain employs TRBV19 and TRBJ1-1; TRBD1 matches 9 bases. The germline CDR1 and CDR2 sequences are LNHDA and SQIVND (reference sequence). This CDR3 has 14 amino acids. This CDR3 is CASNIQGARTEAFF. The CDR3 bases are TGTGCCAGTAATATACAGGGGGCTCGGACTGAAGCTTTCTTT.

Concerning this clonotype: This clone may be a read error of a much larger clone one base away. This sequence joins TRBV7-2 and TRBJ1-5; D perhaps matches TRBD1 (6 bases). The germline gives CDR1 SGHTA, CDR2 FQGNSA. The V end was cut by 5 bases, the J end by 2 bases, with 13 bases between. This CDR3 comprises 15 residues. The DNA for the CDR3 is TGTGCCAGCAGCCCTACAGGGTTTGGCAATCAGCCCCAGCATTTT. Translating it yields CASSPTGFGNQPQHF.

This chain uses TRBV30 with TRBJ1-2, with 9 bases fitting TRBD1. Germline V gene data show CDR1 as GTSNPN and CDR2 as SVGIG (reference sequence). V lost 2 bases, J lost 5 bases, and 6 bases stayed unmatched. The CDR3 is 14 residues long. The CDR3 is CAWSPPGQGYGYTF. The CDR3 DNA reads TGTGCCTGGAGTCCTCCGGGACAGGGTTATGGCTACACCTTC.

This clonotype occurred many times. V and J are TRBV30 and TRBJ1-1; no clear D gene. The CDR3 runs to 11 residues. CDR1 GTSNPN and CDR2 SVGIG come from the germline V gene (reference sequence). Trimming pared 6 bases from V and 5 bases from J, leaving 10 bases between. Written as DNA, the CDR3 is TGTGCCTGTACTGATGGGACTGAAGCTTTCTTT. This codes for CACTDGTEAFF.

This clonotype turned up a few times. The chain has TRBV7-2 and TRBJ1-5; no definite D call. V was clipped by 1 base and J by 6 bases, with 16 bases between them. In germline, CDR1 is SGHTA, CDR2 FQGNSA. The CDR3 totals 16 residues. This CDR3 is CASSLDGYGVGQPQHF. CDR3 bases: TGTGCCAGCAGCTTAGACGGATATGGCGTGGGTCAGCCCCAGCATTTT.

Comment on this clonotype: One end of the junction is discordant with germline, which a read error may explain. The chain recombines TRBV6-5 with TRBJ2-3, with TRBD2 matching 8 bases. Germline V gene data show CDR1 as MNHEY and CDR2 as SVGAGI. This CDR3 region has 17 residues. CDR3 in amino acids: CASSTTGASGSAGTRYF. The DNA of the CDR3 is TGTGCCAGCAGTACGACCGGGGCTAGCGGGTCGGCGGGCACGCGGTATTTT.

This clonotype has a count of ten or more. The CDR3 protein is CASSLLGIGQPQHF. The CDR3 coding sequence is TGTGCCAGCAGTTTACTGGGAATCGGTCAGCCCCAGCATTTT. This rearrangement joins TRBV12-3 or TRBV12-4 to TRBJ1-5; D unclear. The CDR3 totals 14 residues. Trimming cost V 2 bases and J 6 bases, with 11 bases left between them.

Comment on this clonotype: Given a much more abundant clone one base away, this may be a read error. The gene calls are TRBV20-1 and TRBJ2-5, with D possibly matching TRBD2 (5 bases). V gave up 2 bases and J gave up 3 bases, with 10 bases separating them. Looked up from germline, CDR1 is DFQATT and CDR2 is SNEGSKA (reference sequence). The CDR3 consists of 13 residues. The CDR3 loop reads CSARSRLKETQYF. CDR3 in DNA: TGCAGTGCTAGAAGTAGACTAAAAGAGACCCAGTACTTC.

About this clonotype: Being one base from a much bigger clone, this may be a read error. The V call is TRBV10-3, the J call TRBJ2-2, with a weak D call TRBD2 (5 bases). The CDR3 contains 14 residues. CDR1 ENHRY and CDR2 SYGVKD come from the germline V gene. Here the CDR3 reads CAISEAHNTGELLF. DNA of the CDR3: TGTGCCATCAGTGAAGCCCACAACACCGGGGAGCTGTTATTT.

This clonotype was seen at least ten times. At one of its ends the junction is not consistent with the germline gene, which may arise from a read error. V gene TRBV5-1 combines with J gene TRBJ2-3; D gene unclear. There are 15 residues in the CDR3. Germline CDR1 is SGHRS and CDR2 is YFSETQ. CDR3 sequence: CASSLGTYSTDTQYF. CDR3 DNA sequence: TGCGCCAGCAGTTTGGGAACTTATAGCACAGATACGCAGTATTTT.

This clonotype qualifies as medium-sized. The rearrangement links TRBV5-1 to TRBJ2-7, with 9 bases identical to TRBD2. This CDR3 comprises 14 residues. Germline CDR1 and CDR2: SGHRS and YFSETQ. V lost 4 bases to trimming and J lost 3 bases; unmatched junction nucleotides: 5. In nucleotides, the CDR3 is TGCGCCAGCAGCCAGGGACTAGCAGGCTACGAGCAGTACTTC. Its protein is CASSQGLAGYEQYF.

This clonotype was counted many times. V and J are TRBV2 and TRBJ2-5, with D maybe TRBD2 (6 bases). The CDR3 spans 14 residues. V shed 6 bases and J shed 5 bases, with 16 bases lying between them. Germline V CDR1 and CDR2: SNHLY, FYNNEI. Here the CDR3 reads CASREFGGEETQYF. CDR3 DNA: TGTGCCAGCAGGGAATTCGGAGGGGAGGAGACCCAGTACTTC.

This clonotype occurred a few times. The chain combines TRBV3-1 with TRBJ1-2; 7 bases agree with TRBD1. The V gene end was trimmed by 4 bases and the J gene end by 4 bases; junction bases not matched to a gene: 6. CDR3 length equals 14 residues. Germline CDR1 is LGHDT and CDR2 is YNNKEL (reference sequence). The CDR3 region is CASSRGGQAYGYTF. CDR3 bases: TGTGCCAGCAGCCGCGGAGGACAGGCCTATGGCTACACCTTC.

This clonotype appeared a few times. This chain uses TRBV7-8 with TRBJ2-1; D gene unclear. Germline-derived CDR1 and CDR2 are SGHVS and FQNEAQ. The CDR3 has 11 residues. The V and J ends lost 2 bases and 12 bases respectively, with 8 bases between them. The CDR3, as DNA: TGTGCCAGCAGCTTAAGGGTCTTGCAGTTCTTC. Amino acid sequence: CASSLRVLQFF. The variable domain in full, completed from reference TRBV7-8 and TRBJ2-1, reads GAGVSQSPRYKVAKRGQDVALRCDPISGHVSLFWYQQALGQGPEFLTYFQNEAQLDKSGLPSDRFFAERPEGSVSTLKIQRTQQEDSAVYLCASSLRVLQFFGPGTRLTVL.

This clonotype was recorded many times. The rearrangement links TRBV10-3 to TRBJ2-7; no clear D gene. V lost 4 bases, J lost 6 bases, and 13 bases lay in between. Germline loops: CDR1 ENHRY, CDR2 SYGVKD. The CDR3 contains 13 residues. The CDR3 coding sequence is TGTGCCATCAGTGCACAAGACACTGGCGAGCAGTACTTC. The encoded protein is CAISAQDTGEQYF.

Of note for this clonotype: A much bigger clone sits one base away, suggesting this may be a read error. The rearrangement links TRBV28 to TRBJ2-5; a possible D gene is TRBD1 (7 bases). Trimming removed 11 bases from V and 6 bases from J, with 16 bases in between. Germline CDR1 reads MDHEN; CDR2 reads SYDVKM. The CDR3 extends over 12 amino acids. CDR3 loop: CAGQAGGKTQYF. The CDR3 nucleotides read TGTGCCGGCCAGGCAGGGGGGAAGACCCAGTACTTC.

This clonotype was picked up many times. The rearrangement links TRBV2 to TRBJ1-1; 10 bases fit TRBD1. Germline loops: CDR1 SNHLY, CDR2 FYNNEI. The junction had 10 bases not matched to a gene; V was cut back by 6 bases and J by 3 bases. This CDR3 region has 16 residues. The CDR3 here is CASRIGTGVGDTEAFF. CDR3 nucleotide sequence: TGTGCCAGCAGGATTGGGACAGGGGTGGGGGACACTGAAGCTTTCTTT.

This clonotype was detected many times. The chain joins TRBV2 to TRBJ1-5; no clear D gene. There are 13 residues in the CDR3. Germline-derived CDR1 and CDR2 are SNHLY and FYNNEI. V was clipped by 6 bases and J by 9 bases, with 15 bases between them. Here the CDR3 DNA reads TGTGCCAGCAGCCAGGACGTAATCCGGCCCCAGCATTTT. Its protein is CASSQDVIRPQHF. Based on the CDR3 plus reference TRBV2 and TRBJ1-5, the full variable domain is EPEVTQTPSHQVTQMGQEVILRCVPISNHLYFYWYRQILGQKVEFLVSFYNNEISEKSEIFDDQFSVERPDGSNFTLKIRSTKLEDSAMYFCASSQDVIRPQHFGDGTRLSIL.